A single sample is the source of the 18 T cell receptor beta chains below, sequenced in a study of radiotherapy plus CTLA-4 blockade in lung cancer. Data came from immunoSEQ multiplex PCR; TCRdb stores just in-frame clones and leaves some out. The sample has 65,000 to 100,000 clones; 75% to 90% are singletons. Sequenced material: peripheral blood, taken from a patient treated with radiotherapy plus ipilimumab. The receptors were sampled from a human donor with non-small cell lung cancer who had stable disease on radiotherapy plus ipilimumab.

V and J are TRBV5-1 and TRBJ2-2, with a tentative D call TRBD1 (5 bases). The CDR3 spans 13 residues. Germline V lookup: CDR1 SGHRS, CDR2 YFSETQ. V lost 0 bases to trimming and J lost 6 bases, with 6 bases between them. CDR3 amino acids: CASSLEGPGELFF. CDR3 nucleotide sequence: TGCGCCAGCAGCTTGGAGGGGCCCGGGGAGCTGTTTTTT.

Of note for this clone: Other DNA sequences within the sample encode an identical CDR3. V and J are TRBV18 and TRBJ2-7; D is undetermined. This CDR3 contains 12 residues. Trimming removed 2 bases at V and 3 bases at J, with 5 bases between. Germline-derived CDR1 and CDR2 are KGHSH and LQKENI. The CDR3 loop is CASSPGDYEQYF. The DNA of the CDR3 is TGTGCCAGCTCACCAGGAGACTACGAGCAGTACTTC.

The chain recombines TRBV2 with TRBJ2-6; D gene unclear. Germline V gene lookup returns CDR1 SNHLY and CDR2 FYNNEI. Deletions cut 1 base from V and 0 bases from J, with 10 bases between. The CDR3 totals 17 residues. The CDR3 coding sequence is TGTGCCAGCAGTGAAGTCGGTGCGGACTCTGGGGCCAACGTCCTGACTTTC. Translated, it gives CASSEVGADSGANVLTF.

About this clone itself: Because it lacks the conserved phenylalanine or tryptophan at the end, this CDR3 is likely a read error. The DNA is omitted, as the CDR3 cannot be located on it reliably, and the CDR3 follows TCRdb's listing. The chain joins TRBV10-1 to TRBJ1-6. 9 amino acids form the CDR3, both terminal residues included. Germline-derived CDR1 and CDR2 are WNHNN and SYGVQD (reference sequence). The CDR3 sequence is CASQNGIRS.

V is TRBV11-2 and J is TRBJ2-5, with 11 nucleotides matching TRBD2. Germline lookup yields CDR1 SGHAT and CDR2 FQNNGV. V was pared by 1 base and J by 5 bases, with 3 bases of the junction left unmatched. The CDR3 is made up of 15 amino acids. CDR3 amino acids: CASSLVLAGVETQYF. DNA of the CDR3: TGTGCCAGCAGCTTAGTACTAGCGGGGGTGGAGACCCAGTACTTC. The complete variable domain, with remaining parts taken from reference TRBV11-2 and TRBJ2-5, reads EAGVAQSPRYKIIEKRQSVAFWCNPISGHATLYWYQQILGQGPKLLIQFQNNGVVDDSQLPKDRFSAERLKGVDSTLKIQPAKLEDSAVYLCASSLVLAGVETQYFGPGTRLLVL.

This clone was recorded once. This chain joins TRBV28 and TRBJ1-5; 7 bases are shared with TRBD1. V trimming: 5 bases; J trimming: 4 bases; junction bases outside the gene matches: 5. Germline V gives CDR1 MDHEN, CDR2 SYDVKM. The CDR3 covers 14 residues. In DNA form, the CDR3 reads TGTGCCAGCAGTGCCTCAGGGGGGAATCAGCCCCAGCATTTT. As protein: CASSASGGNQPQHF.

The chain has TRBV6-1 and TRBJ1-5, with D hard to call. This CDR3 has 15 amino acids. Looked up from germline, CDR1 is MNHNS and CDR2 is SASEGT. V shed 5 bases and J shed 6 bases, with 17 bases lying between them. CDR3 protein: CASSLNSGEGQPQHF. CDR3 nucleotides: TGTGCCAGCAGTTTGAACTCTGGGGAGGGTCAGCCCCAGCATTTT.

The chain carries TRBV19 and TRBJ2-5; D ambiguous. V lost 1 base to trimming and J lost 0 bases, with 6 bases between them. CDR1 and CDR2 (germline): LNHDA, SQIVND (reference sequence). This CDR3 spans 14 amino acids. As DNA, the CDR3 is TGTGCCAGTAGTATAGGCCCCAACCAAGAGACCCAGTACTTC. The encoded protein is CASSIGPNQETQYF.

The rearrangement links TRBV6-6 to TRBJ2-5; a possible D gene is TRBD2 (7 bases). V shed 6 bases and J shed 4 bases, with 15 bases lying between them. Germline assignment: CDR1 MNHNY and CDR2 SVGAGI (reference sequence). This CDR3 spans 14 amino acids. The CDR3 DNA is TGTGCCAGCAGACACGGGGGAGGGGGAGAGACCCAGTACTTC. Translated: CASRHGGGGETQYF.

This rearrangement joins TRBV19 to TRBJ1-2, with a possible D match to TRBD1 (6 bases). CDR3 size: 15 residues. Between the trimmed V and J ends, which lost 1 base and 4 bases, there was a span of 13 bases. Germline-derived CDR1 and CDR2 are LNHDA and SQIVND (reference sequence). The CDR3 nucleotides are TGTGCCAGTAGTATAGTGACAGGATATACCTATGGCTACACCTTC. As protein: CASSIVTGYTYGYTF.

The CDR3 reads CSARPDTGRGTEAFF. DNA of the CDR3: TGCAGCGCGAGGCCGGATACAGGGAGGGGCACTGAAGCTTTCTTT. The chain links TRBV29-1 to TRBJ1-1, with D possibly TRBD1 on 6 matching bases. With 7 bases removed from V and 4 bases from J, the gap between germline ends came to 22 bases. In germline, CDR1 is SQVTM, CDR2 ANQGSEA. CDR3 length: 15 amino acids. Full variable domain (rest looked up from reference TRBV29-1 and TRBJ1-1): SAVISQKPSRDICQRGTSLTIQCQVDSQVTMMFWYRQQPGQSLTLIATANQGSEATYESGFVIDKFPISRPNLTFSTLTVSNMSPEDSSIYLCSARPDTGRGTEAFFGQGTRLTVV.

The chain is built from TRBV6-5 and TRBJ1-2; D is uncertain. Between the trimmed V and J ends, which lost 6 bases and 4 bases, there was a span of 15 bases. This CDR3 has 14 residues. The V gene's germline CDR1 is MNHEY and CDR2 SVGAGI. Here the CDR3 reads CASRSGLSFYGYTF. In DNA, the CDR3 is TGTGCCAGCAGGTCAGGACTGTCGTTCTATGGCTACACCTTC.

This clone was seen a single time. J is TRBJ1-2 and V is TRBV5-6; D unclear. V lost 0 bases to trimming and J lost 5 bases, with 11 bases between them. Looked up from germline, CDR1 is SGHDT and CDR2 is YYEEEE. The CDR3 sequence is 14 residues long. CDR3 residues: CASSLGLGSYGYTF. DNA of the CDR3: TGTGCCAGCAGCTTGGGTCTAGGGTCGTATGGCTACACCTTC.

The rearrangement links TRBV11-2 to TRBJ2-5; 8 bases align to TRBD2. Germline trimming cut 5 bases from V and 3 bases from J; bases unmatched to any gene: 8. The germline V gene has CDR1 SGHAT and CDR2 FQNNGV. This CDR3 contains 15 residues. CDR3 sequence (DNA): TGTGCCAGCAGCCGACTCGGGGGGGGAAAAGAGACCCAGTACTTC. This gives the protein CASSRLGGGKETQYF.

In its sample, this clone was seen a few times. This chain links TRBV5-8 with TRBJ1-1; D remains ambiguous. The CDR3 spans 13 residues. The V end lost 2 bases, the J end lost 1 base, and 6 bases lay between the germline ends. Per germline, CDR1 SGHTS and CDR2 YDEGEE. CDR3 DNA sequence: TGTGCCAGCAGCTTTAACAGGAACACTGAAGCTTTCTTT. Its protein is CASSFNRNTEAFF.

The gene calls are TRBV2 and TRBJ2-3, with D uncertain. Germline CDR1 SNHLY, CDR2 FYNNEI. The CDR3 contains 14 residues. Trimming took off 3 bases at V and 3 bases at J, with 10 bases between the two ends. CDR3 residues: CASSELRVTDTQYF. DNA for the CDR3: TGTGCCAGCAGTGAGCTCCGGGTTACAGATACGCAGTATTTT.

The chain links TRBV4-1 to TRBJ1-3; 9 bases agree with TRBD1. In germline, CDR1 is MGHRA, CDR2 YSYEKL. The trim removed 0 bases at V and 2 bases at J, leaving 11 bases unmatched. The CDR3 covers 19 residues. CDR3 loop: CASSQDTGGFIRAGNTIYF. For the CDR3, the DNA is TGCGCCAGCAGCCAAGACACAGGGGGCTTCATCAGGGCTGGAAACACCATATATTTT.

CDR3 DNA: TGTGCCAGTAGTAGAACGGGGACAGAATATGGCTACACCTTC. The encoded protein is CASSRTGTEYGYTF. The chain has TRBV19 and TRBJ1-2, with 7 bases that match TRBD1. The germline gives CDR1 LNHDA, CDR2 SQIVND (reference sequence). The V gene end was trimmed by 4 bases and the J gene end by 5 bases; junction bases not matched to a gene: 7. The CDR3 is 14 amino acids.